This T cell receptor beta chain originates from a study of shared clonotypes between healthy human individuals (dated by TCRdb to the early 2020s). Regarding the complete study: A few men and a couple of women, aged 18 to 49 years, made up the cohort. For each donor, CD4 naive and CD4 memory were each run on three plates, CD8 naive on two plates, and CD8 memory on one plate. Each donor's leukapheresis produced roughly between roughly 0.94 and 9.5 billion PBMCs. The study deeply sequenced blood TCR repertoires of about 5 healthy adults to estimate repertoire size and the extent of clonotype sharing between individuals. To increase sequencing depth and limit assay-specific biases, different laboratories used diverse techniques to prepare libraries and sequence TCR repertoires. General study outcomes and caveats: When a handful of donors were compared, the shared fraction of clonotypes was about 5% for naive CD4, around 4% for naive CD8, 2.3% for memory CD4, and roughly 0.4% for memory CD8. Larger estimated clonotype richness was generally found for naive subsets than for memory subsets. Incomplete sequencing was indicated by rarefaction of sorted-subset datasets, despite the large sequencing depth. The small number of donors limited the genetic and exposure-history diversity represented. Based on pairwise subsampling, the degree of clonotype sharing among donors was expected to be affected by sequencing depth. Only blood was sampled, and tissue TCR repertoires likely differ from those in blood. Higher generation probabilities were observed for clonotypes shared by all four sorted-subset donors than for non-shared clonotypes.

Donors were healthy HIV-negative adults with no recently reported acute infections or vaccinations. Every donor was a Caucasian adult living in Nashville, Tennessee, USA. Magnetic negative selection was used to enrich CD4+ T cells, after which naive cells were positively selected on CD45RA and the negative fraction became the memory subset. Blood was obtained by leukapheresis, after which PBMCs were separated by Ficoll-Histopaque density gradient centrifugation and cryopreserved in liquid nitrogen vapor phase. Analytical flow cytometry was used to check the purity and quantity of each magnetically sorted T cell population. Genomic DNA was isolated from each sorted fraction and quantified by UV absorbance on a Nanodrop 2000c. Looking up the germline V gene yields CDR1 KGHSH and CDR2 LQKENI. From V the trimming removes 3 bases and from J it removes 5 bases, while the gene matches leave 6 bases of the junction unaccounted for. Including cysteine and phenylalanine, the CDR3 has 16 amino acids. CDR3 DNA only is kept here, 48 bases in frame from base 1.

Using the deep immunoSEQ assay, multiplex PCR amplified TCR CDR3 regions from genomic DNA. For each cell subset, the extracted genomic DNA was distributed evenly across all wells of several immunoSEQ 96-well plates, and each plate served as one replicate. Each replicate PCR for sorted subsets received about 200 ng genomic DNA, equal to roughly 30,000 T cell genomes. Purified libraries were quantified with a Qubit 3.0 fluorometer, sized on a Bioanalyzer 2100, and re-quantified with the KAPA Library Quantification kit. Every immunoSEQ 96-well plate was sequenced on a dedicated single-read 150-cycle Illumina NextSeq 550 flow cell. The original pipeline was this. The immunoSEQ output contained only junctional sequences without quality scores, so filtering could not match that applied to full-length reads. To assign V/J genes and CDR3, sequences were annotated using PyIR, a Python wrapper for IgBLAST v1.9, with IMGT germline references. Reads were removed for weak V/J assignments (E-value above 1e-6), missing CDR3, stop codons, out-of-frame junctions, or ambiguous translated residues. V3J clonotypes were defined as sequences sharing the same inferred V gene, J gene, and CDR3 amino acid sequence. To compute the percentage overlap between repertoires, the number of shared unique clonotypes was divided by the size of the smaller repertoire. Richness of each repertoire was evaluated using RTK rarefaction, the Chao1 estimator, and Recon v2.1 estimates of unobserved clonotypes. OLGA was used to compute generation probabilities for all TCRbeta clonotypes that the gDNA method yielded from a few donors. This immuneACCESS table, as held by TCRdb, lists in-frame sequences with V and J called but not all clones. Of the missing ones, under half trace to an unresolved V gene in checked studies; the others have no known cause. For V, J and clone size, that table is used; D and trimming come from the DNA. The sample table holds a few million clones, of which just over 90% were seen once. Around 0.4% of the sample lies in the top ten.

As for this clone: It has no known antigen specificity. No base quality values were provided; no much bigger clone lies one nucleotide off.

The sample was naive CD4+ T cells from PBMCs. What this sample's cell subset or site label stands for: CD45RA+ positively selected. The chain uses TRBV18 and TRBJ2-5; the junction holds 13 bases that match TRBD2. The receptor comes from a man younger than 35 in good health. Some clones in this sample may be carry-over from other donors' samples. The DNA reads TGTGCCAGCTCACCTGTGGGACTAGCGGGATTGGAGACCCAGTACTTC. It is translated as CASSPVGLAGLETQYF.